This T cell receptor beta chain was identified during a study of blood T cells in healthy people across ages. The CDR3 extends over 14 amino acids. Trimming removed 5 bases from V and 7 bases from J, with 15 bases in between. CDR1 is SEHNR and CDR2 is FQNEAQ in the germline V gene (reference sequence). In this sample, this clonotype turned up a few times. The second PCR ran about 6 to 11 cycles with a sample-barcoded 5' primer and J-beta primers. The template-switch adaptor, which had 12 random nucleotides, put a tag on each cDNA molecule. TCRdb analysed the 5' RACE reads with MiXCR anew, one entry per CDR3 protein. The sample includes over a million distinct CDR3 sequences, roughly 43% of them seen just once. Isolation per sample recovered at least 6 million PBMCs. There were at least 6 micrograms of total RNA extracted from every sample.

This TCR came from a young woman in good health. The specimen sequenced was blood. The chain is built from TRBV7-9 and TRBJ2-1; a weak D match, TRBD1 (8 bases). This CDR3 is CASSQQGGWNEQFF. In DNA form, the CDR3 reads TGTGCCAGCAGCCAACAGGGGGGGTGGAATGAGCAGTTCTTC. Full variable domain (rest looked up from reference TRBV7-9 and TRBJ2-1): DTGVSQNPRHKITKRGQNVTFRCDPISEHNRLYWYRQTLGQGPEFLTYFQNEAQLEKSRLLSDRFSAERPKGSFSTLEIQRTEQGDSAMYLCASSQQGGWNEQFFGPGTRLTVL.